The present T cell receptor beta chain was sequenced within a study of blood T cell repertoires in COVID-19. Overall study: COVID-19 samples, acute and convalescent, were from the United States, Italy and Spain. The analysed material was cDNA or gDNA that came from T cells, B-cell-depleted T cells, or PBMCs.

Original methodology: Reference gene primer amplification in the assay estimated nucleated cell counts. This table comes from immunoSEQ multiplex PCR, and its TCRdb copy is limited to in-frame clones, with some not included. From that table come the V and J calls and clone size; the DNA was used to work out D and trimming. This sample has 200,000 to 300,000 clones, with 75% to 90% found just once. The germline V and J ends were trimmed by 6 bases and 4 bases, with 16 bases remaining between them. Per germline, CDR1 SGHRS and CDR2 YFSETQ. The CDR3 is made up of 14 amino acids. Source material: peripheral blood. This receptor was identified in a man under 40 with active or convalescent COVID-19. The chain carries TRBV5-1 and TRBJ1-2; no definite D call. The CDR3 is CASTSDGNGYGYTF. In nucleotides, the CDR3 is TGCGCCAGCACCTCAGACGGGAACGGCTATGGCTACACCTTC.